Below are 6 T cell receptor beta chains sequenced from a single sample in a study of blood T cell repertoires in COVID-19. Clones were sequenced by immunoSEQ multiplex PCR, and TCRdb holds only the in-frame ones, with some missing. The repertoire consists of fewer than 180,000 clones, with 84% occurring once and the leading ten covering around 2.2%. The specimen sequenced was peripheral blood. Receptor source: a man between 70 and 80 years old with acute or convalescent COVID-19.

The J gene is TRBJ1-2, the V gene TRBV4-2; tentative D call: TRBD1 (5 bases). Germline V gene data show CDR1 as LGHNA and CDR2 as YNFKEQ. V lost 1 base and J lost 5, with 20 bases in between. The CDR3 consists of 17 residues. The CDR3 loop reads CASSQVRDGLPWYGYTF. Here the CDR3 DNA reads TGTGCCAGCAGCCAAGTGCGGGACGGACTGCCGTGGTATGGCTACACCTTC.

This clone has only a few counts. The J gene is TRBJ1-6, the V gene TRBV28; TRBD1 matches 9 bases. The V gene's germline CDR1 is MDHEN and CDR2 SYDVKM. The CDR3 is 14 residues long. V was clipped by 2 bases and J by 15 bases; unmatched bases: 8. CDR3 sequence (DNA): TGTGCCAGCAGTTTACCGGGACAGGGACCGCTCCTCCACTTT. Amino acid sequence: CASSLPGQGPLLHF.

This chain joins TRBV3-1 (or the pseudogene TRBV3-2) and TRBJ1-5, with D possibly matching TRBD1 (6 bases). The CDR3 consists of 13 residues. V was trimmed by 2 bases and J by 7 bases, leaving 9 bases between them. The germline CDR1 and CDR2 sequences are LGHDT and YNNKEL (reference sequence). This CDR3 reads CASSQTGSQPQHF. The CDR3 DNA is TGTGCCAGCAGCCAAACAGGGAGCCAGCCCCAGCATTTT.

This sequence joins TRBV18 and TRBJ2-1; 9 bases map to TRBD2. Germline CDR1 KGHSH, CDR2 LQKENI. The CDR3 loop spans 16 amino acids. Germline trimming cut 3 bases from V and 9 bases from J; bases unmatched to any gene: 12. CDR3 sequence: CASSPTSGSAQGEQFF. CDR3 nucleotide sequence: TGTGCCAGCTCACCGACTAGCGGTTCAGCTCAGGGTGAGCAGTTCTTC.

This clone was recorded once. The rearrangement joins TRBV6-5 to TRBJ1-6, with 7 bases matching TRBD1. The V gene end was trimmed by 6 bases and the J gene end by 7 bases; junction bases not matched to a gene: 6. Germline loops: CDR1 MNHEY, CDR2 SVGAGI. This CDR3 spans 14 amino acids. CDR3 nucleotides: TGTGCCAGCAGAAGCGACAGGGACAATTCACCCCTCCACTTT. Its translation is CASRSDRDNSPLHF.

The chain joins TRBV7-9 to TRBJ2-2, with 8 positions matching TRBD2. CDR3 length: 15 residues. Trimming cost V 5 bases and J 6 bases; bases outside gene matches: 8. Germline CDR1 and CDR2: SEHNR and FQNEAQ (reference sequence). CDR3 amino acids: CASSNSGAAPGELFF. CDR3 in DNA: TGTGCCAGCAGCAATAGCGGGGCCGCGCCCGGGGAGCTGTTTTTT.